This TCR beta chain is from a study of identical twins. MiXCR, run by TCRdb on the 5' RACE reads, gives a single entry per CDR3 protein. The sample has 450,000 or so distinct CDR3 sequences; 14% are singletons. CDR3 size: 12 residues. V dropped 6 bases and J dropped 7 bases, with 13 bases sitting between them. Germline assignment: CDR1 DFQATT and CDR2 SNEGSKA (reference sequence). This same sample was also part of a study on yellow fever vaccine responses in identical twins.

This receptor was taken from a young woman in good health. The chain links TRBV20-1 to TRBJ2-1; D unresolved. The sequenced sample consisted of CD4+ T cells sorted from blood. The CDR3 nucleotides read TGCAGTGCGGCGCGACTTCAAAATGAGCAGTTCTTC. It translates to CSAARLQNEQFF.